This is a list of T cell receptor beta chains from one sample in a study of blood T cell repertoires in COVID-19. Libraries were prepared by immunoSEQ multiplex PCR; TCRdb keeps only in-frame clonotypes and omits some of them. The table includes 390,000 or so clones, roughly 90% detected once. Sample: peripheral blood. The receptors were sampled from a woman between 25 and 40 years old with COVID-19, enrolled during active disease. Each CDR3 is given with its conserved first and last residue. Part of the rows lack a size; the others show once, few, many or a class for expanded clones.

size: .; J: TRBJ1-2; V: TRBV5-4; CDR3: CASSHGLGDGYTF
size: .; J: TRBJ1-1; V: TRBV27; CDR3: CASSRRTANTEAFF
size: .; J: TRBJ2-7; V: TRBV7-2; CDR3: CASSLLGPSINEQYF
size: .; J: TRBJ2-5; V: TRBV11-1; CDR3: CASSSMLLQETQYF
size: .; J: TRBJ2-1; V: TRBV6-5; CDR3: CASSLYNEQFF
size: few; J: TRBJ2-3; V: TRBV2; CDR3: CASSQQGRGTWDTQYF
size: .; J: TRBJ1-5; V: TRBV19; CDR3: CASRDRGNQPQHF
size: .; J: TRBJ2-2; V: TRBV18; CDR3: CASSRILAGGSNTGELFF
size: .; J: TRBJ2-4; V: TRBV4-3; CDR3: CASSQDLNGGGAVQSKNIQYF
size: .; J: TRBJ1-1; V: TRBV5-4; CDR3: CATSPTELRWNTEAFF
size: .; J: TRBJ1-5; V: TRBV10-3; CDR3: CAISESKSDRANNQPQHF
size: .; J: TRBJ1-2; V: TRBV12-5; CDR3: CASGLGTGQVDGYTF
size: few; J: TRBJ2-7; V: TRBV19; CDR3: CASSIEGAPVKPSGGEQYF
size: .; J: TRBJ2-1; V: TRBV7-9; CDR3: CASSLVGGRNNEQFF
size: .; J: TRBJ1-1; V: TRBV6-5; CDR3: CASSYSPGDTEAFF
size: .; J: TRBJ2-7; V: TRBV7-2; CDR3: CASSQLAGDGYEQYF
size: .; J: TRBJ2-1; V: TRBV5-4; CDR3: CASSLVIADNEQFF
size: .; J: TRBJ2-5; V: TRBV24-1; CDR3: CATSAGQETQYF
size: .; J: TRBJ2-7; V: TRBV5-5; CDR3: CASSLGVGTSGEYEQYF
size: .; J: TRBJ2-2; V: TRBV14; CDR3: CASSPTPTGARELFF
size: .; J: TRBJ2-5; V: TRBV5-1; CDR3: CASSITGTGETQYF